Presented here are 2 T cell receptor beta chains from one specimen sequenced in a study of Ad26.COV2.S vaccination and SARS-CoV-2 variants. Assay used: immunoSEQ multiplex PCR; TCRdb lists only in-frame clones, some missing. Seen here are approximately 460,000 clones, roughly nine tenths observed once, and the top ten hold 1.5% to 2%. Regarding treatment: around 19 received Ad26.COV2.S at low or high dose, single or two shots; 5 received placebo; per-sample allocation not given. Samples were taken on day 63 after the first vaccine or placebo injection. Here the sequenced sample was peripheral blood, taken in a trial of Ad26.COV2.S vaccine versus placebo. Receptor source: a person aged 18-65 years who received the Ad26.COV2.S COVID-19 vaccine or a placebo.

The chain employs TRBV28 and TRBJ1-2; a weak D match, TRBD1 (5 bases). This CDR3 has 15 residues. Per germline, CDR1 MDHEN and CDR2 SYDVKM. Trimming cost V 7 bases and J 3 bases, with 18 bases left between them. The CDR3 loop reads CASNSPSGVDYGYTF. The CDR3 DNA is TGTGCCAGCAACTCACCATCGGGGGTCGACTATGGCTACACCTTC.

Regarding this clone: In the same sample, other DNA sequences code for this CDR3. The chain recombines TRBV28 with TRBJ2-5, with D possibly TRBD2 on 7 matching bases. Germline loops: CDR1 MDHEN, CDR2 SYDVKM. The CDR3 runs 13 residues. V was shortened by 3 bases and J by 5 bases, with 10 bases between the two germline ends. The CDR3 sequence is CASSLGGRETQYF. CDR3 DNA sequence: TGTGCCAGCAGTTTGGGGGGGCGGGAGACCCAGTACTTC. The variable domain in full, with the rest retrieved from reference TRBV28 and TRBJ2-5, is DVKVTQSSRYLVKRTGEKVFLECVQDMDHENMFWYRQDPGLGLRLIYFSYDVKMKEKGDIPEGYSVSREKKERFSLILESASTNQTSMYLCASSLGGRETQYFGPGTRLLVL.